This section outlines one T cell receptor beta chain sequence together with its context. Thawed, overnight-rested PBMC were stained with GMM-loaded CD1B tetramer, viability dye and anti-CD3, then sorted. C32 glucose monomycolate from Rhodococcus equi was loaded onto the CD1B tetramers. Tetramer-sorted PBMC had been CD14 monocyte-depleted before freezing. This entry comes from a study of T cells in tuberculosis. The wider study: Sequenced TCRs come from CD1B-GMM tetramer-binding T cells.

The V and J ends lost 3 bases and 3 bases, in that order; junction bases with no gene match: 10. CDR3 length: 16 amino acids. Germline CDR1 is KGHSH and CDR2 is LQKENI. TCR-alpha and TCR-beta chains were sequenced unpaired. Data came from immunoSEQ multiplex PCR; TCRdb stores just in-frame clones and leaves some out. The sample includes approximately 100,000 clones, approximately 90% of them seen just once. The receptor was derived from an adult woman with latent tuberculosis. Sequenced input: CD1b-GMM tetramer-negative cells sorted from PBMCs. The chain employs TRBV18 and TRBJ1-1; 7 positions match TRBD1. The CDR3, as DNA: TGTGCCAGCTCACCGAAACAGGGGTTTAGGGACACTGAAGCTTTCTTT. This sequence encodes CASSPKQGFRDTEAFF.